The entry below gives a single T cell receptor beta chain sequence along with its context. This entry comes from a study of tumor and adjacent non-tumor tissue in lung cancer. The CDR3 runs to 16 residues. Trimming shortened V by 5 bases and J by 2 bases, and 18 bases separated the two germline ends. The V gene's germline CDR1 is SGHAT and CDR2 FQDESV (reference sequence). The template was RNA from unsorted bulk tissue. More than 3 cm separated this lung sample from the edge of the tumor. TCRbeta libraries were built with three rounds of nested PCR, modified from ARM-PCR. Each CDR3 protein is one row after TCRdb ran MiXCR on the multiplex PCR reads. This table holds 90,000 to 110,000 distinct CDR3 sequences, 50% to 70% found once.

The sample taken for sequencing was distant non-tumor lung tissue. V and J are TRBV11-1 and TRBJ2-5; D unclear. This sequence was found in a man between 60 and 75 years old with non-small cell lung cancer. Here the CDR3 reads CASSRRRKESQETQYF. In nucleotides, the CDR3 is TGTGCCAGCAGCCGGCGGCGGAAAGAGAGTCAAGAGACCCAGTACTTC.